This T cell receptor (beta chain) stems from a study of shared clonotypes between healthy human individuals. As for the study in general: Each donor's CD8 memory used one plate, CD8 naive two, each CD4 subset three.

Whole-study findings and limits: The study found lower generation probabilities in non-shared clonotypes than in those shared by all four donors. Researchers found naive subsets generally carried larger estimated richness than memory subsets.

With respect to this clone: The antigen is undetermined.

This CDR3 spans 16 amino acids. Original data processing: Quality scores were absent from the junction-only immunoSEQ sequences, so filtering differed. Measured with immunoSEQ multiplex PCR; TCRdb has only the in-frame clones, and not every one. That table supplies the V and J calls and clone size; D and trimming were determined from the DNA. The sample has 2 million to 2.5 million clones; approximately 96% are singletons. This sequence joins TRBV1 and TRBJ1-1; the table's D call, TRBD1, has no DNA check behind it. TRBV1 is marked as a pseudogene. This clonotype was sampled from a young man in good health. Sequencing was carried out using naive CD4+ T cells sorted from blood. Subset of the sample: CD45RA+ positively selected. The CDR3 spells CTSSPELRQTQIEAFF. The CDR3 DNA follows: TGCACCAGCAGCCCGGAGCTTCGACAGACTCAAATTGAAGCTTTCTTT.